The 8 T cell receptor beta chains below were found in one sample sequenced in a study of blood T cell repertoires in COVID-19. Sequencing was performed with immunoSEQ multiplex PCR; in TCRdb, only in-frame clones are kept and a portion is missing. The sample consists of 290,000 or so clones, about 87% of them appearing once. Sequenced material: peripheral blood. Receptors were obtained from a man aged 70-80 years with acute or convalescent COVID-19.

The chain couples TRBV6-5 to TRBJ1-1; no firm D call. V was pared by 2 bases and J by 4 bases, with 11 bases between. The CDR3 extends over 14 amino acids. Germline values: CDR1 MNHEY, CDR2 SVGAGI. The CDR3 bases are TGTGCCAGCAGTTACCCTGAGTACAGCACTGAAGCTTTCTTT. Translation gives CASSYPEYSTEAFF.

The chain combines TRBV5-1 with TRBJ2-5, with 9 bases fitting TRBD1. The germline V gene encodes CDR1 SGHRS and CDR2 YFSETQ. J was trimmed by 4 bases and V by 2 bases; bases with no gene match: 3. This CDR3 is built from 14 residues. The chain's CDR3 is CASSLQGARETQYF. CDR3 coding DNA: TGCGCCAGCAGCTTACAGGGGGCGCGAGAGACCCAGTACTTC. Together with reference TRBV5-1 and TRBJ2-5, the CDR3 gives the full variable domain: KAGVTQTPRYLIKTRGQQVTLSCSPISGHRSVSWYQQTPGQGLQFLFEYFSETQRNKGNFPGRFSGRQFSNSRSEMNVSTLELGDSALYLCASSLQGARETQYFGPGTRLLVL.

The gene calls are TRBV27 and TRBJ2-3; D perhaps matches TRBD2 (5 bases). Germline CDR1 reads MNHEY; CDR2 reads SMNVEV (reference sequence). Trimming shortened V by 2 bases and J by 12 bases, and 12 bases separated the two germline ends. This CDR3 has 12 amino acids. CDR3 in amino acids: CASSLAGSPQYF. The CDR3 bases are TGTGCCAGCAGTTTAGCGGGCTCACCCCAGTATTTT.

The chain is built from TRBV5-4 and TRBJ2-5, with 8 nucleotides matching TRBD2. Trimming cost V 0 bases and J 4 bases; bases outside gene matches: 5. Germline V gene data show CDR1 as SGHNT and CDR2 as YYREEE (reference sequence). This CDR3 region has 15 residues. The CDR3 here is CASSLGGSGGETQYF. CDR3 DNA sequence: TGTGCCAGCAGCTTGGGGGGCAGCGGGGGAGAGACCCAGTACTTC.

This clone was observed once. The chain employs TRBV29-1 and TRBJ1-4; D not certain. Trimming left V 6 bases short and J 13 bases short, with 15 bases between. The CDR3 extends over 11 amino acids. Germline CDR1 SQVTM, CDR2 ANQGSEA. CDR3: CSVDGVASLFF. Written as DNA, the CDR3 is TGCAGCGTCGATGGTGTCGCGTCACTGTTTTTT.

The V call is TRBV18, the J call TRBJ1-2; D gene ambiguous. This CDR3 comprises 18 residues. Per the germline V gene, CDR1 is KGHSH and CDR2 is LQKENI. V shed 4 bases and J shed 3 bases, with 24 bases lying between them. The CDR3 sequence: CASSQYHPPPPSDYGYTF. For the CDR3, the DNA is TGTGCCAGCTCACAATATCACCCCCCTCCACCTAGTGACTATGGCTACACCTTC.

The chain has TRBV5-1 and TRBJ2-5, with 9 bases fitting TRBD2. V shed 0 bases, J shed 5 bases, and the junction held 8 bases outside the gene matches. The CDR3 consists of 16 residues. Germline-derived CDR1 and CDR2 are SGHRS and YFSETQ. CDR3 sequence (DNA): TGCGCCAGCAGCTTGGCCGGGGCTAGCGGGATGGAGACCCAGTACTTC. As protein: CASSLAGASGMETQYF.

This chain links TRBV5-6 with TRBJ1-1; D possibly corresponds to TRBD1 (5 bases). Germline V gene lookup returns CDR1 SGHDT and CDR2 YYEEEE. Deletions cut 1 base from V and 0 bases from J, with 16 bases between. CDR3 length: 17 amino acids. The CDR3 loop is CASSLFQGRRVNTEAFF. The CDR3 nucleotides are TGTGCCAGCAGCTTGTTCCAGGGCCGCAGAGTGAACACTGAAGCTTTCTTT.